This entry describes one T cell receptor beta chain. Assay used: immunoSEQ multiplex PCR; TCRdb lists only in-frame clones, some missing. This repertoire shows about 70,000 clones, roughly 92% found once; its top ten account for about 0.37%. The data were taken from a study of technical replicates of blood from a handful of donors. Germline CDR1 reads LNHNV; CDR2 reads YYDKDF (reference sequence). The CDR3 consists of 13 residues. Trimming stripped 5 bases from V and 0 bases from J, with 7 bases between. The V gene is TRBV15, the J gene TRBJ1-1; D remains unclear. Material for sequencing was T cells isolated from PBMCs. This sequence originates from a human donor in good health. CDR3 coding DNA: TGTGCCACCAGCGTCTCAGTGAACACTGAAGCTTTCTTT. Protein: CATSVSVNTEAFF.